This T cell receptor beta chain was profiled in a study of monozygotic twins with inflammatory bowel disease. One entry per CDR3 protein, without DNA, is what TCRdb gives after re-calling the 5' RACE reads. Here the sample table reports roughly 330,000 distinct CDR3 sequences. The sample consisted of blood. The clonotype comes from a human donor with ulcerative colitis or Crohn's disease, or a healthy co-twin of an affected twin (not recorded which).

The CDR3 protein is CASSNPGGAFGANALTF. The chain recombines TRBV6-2 or TRBV6-3 with TRBJ2-6; without DNA, the TCRdb call of TRBD1 cannot be checked. Germline assignment: CDR1 MNHEY and CDR2 SVGEGT. This CDR3 has 17 residues.